This T cell receptor beta chain is drawn from a study of T cell changes during pregnancy in multiple sclerosis (dated by TCRdb to the late 2010s). Background for the entire study: Changes in the T cell repertoire over the course of pregnancy were examined in this study in women with multiple sclerosis.

The junction shows trimming of 0 bases on V and 6 bases on J, and the gene matches do not reach 4 bases of it. From the cysteine through the phenylalanine, the CDR3 covers 15 amino acids. The kept DNA is CDR3 alone, 45 bases in frame from the first base. From a lookup of the germline V gene, CDR1 and CDR2 are LGHNA and YNFKEQ. The library relied on the immunoSEQ multiplex PCR assay. TCRdb took this table from immuneACCESS and kept in-frame rearrangements with V and J called. Such tables lack part of the clones; where checked against another copy, unresolved V genes explain under half of the gap, and the rest is unexplained. The sample table contains about 16,000 clones; only one count was recorded for 95% to 96% of them. Of the sample, 0.89% is held by the ten largest clones. About this clone: There is no known antigen for this receptor. No base quality values were provided; no much bigger clone lies one nucleotide off.

The specimen was peripheral blood, collected in the third trimester of pregnancy. The V gene is TRBV4-2 and the J gene is TRBJ2-1; 8 bases in between match TRBD2. The sequence came from a female donor with multiple sclerosis, enrolled in a pregnancy study. The bases are TGTGCCAGCAGCCAAGAAATAGCGGGGTCCAATGAGCAGTTCTTC. The translation is CASSQEIAGSNEQFF.